Reported below is one TCR beta chain. The sample originates from a study of blood T cell repertoires in COVID-19. At the level of the study: Material from acute and convalescent COVID-19 was sourced from the United States, Italy and Spain. Nucleic acid was either cDNA or gDNA, and it came from T cells, B-cell-depleted T cells, or PBMCs.

Original processing notes: Estimation of nucleated cell counts was performed using reference gene primer amplification. Assay used: immunoSEQ multiplex PCR; TCRdb lists only in-frame clones, some missing. Clone size and V and J calls were adopted from that table, with D and trimming inferred from the DNA. The sample yields some 15,000 clones, around 89% seen once. Per the germline V gene, CDR1 is SGHTA and CDR2 is FQGNSA. The ends lost 3 bases at V and 4 bases at J; junction bases unmatched: 5. The length of the CDR3 is 16 residues. The origin of this receptor is a human donor in a cohort sampled during active COVID-19. The rearrangement joins TRBV7-2 to TRBJ2-1; TRBD2 agrees at 11 bases. Sequences were obtained from peripheral blood. The chain's CDR3 is CASSFTGTSGYNEQFF. The CDR3 DNA is TGTGCCAGCAGCTTTACCGGGACTAGCGGTTACAATGAGCAGTTCTTC. Full variable domain (rest looked up from reference TRBV7-2 and TRBJ2-1): GAGVSQSPSNKVTEKGKDVELRCDPISGHTALYWYRQSLGQGLEFLIYFQGNSAPDKSGLPSDRFSAERTGGSVSTLTIQRTQQEDSAVYLCASSFTGTSGYNEQFFGPGTRLTVL.